The rows below give T cell receptor beta chains drawn from one sample of a study of cytomegalovirus exposure and HLA in healthy donors. The protocol was immunoSEQ multiplex PCR, while the TCRdb copy is restricted to in-frame clones and leaves out a portion. The repertoire holds over 120,000 clones, with about 80% as singletons. Sequencing input: PBMCs. Receptor source: a female donor in good health and CMV-seronegative. The conserved cysteine and the conserved F or W are not part of the CDR3 here. A D gene is named only where the DNA matches it firmly.

12 | TRBD1 | TRBV9 | ASSVEGQGNEAF
10 | . | TRBV28 | ASSLQGQGYT
11 | . | TRBV30 | AWSGGGADTQY
13 | TRBD1 | TRBV5-1 | ASSYEQGSGDTQY
16 | . | TRBV7-9 | SSSLGVTSSSPRNEQY
11 | TRBD1 | TRBV11-2 | ASGQGRSETQY
11 | . | TRBV25-1 | ASSEEVSYEQY
12 | TRBD1 | TRBV19 | ASSLKDRVTEAF
11 | . | TRBV5-4 | ASSTTGRYGYT
12 | TRBD1 | TRBV7-3 | ASSPGGPGNTIY
13 | TRBD1 | TRBV7-9 | ASSLVRGRTDTQY
12 | . | TRBV28 | ASTLALVGQPQH
11 | TRBD1 | TRBV30 | AWRDRGRHKAF
13 | TRBD1 | TRBV19 | ASSPTGTVSYEQY
15 | . | TRBV6-1 | ASSELGAGDSGNTIY
13 | . | TRBV2 | ASSEGGLWNQPQH
13 | . | TRBV9 | ASSVGSGSLPPQS
13 | TRBD1 | TRBV7-9 | ASSHSGGKGDGYT
14 | TRBD1 | TRBV5-1 | ASSLLSRQGWNEQF
14 | TRBD2 | TRBV7-9 | ASSALRLAGEDTQY
15 | . | TRBV5-1 | ASSFLGPTRSYNEQF
13 | . | TRBV6-1 | ASSEAGYWVETQY
13 | TRBD2 | TRBV9 | ASSQGGLAVVTQY
13 | . | TRBV7-2 | ASSRTGTSFYEQY
14 | TRBD2 | TRBV5-1 | ASSSVLAGGYNEQF
14 | TRBD1 | TRBV6-5 | ASSYLGTGLDYGYT
13 | . | TRBV7-2 | ASSPGGRTTGELF
13 | . | TRBV7-8 | ASSFESRAQETQY
13 | . | TRBV29-1 | SVAARSSGEGEQF
13 | TRBD1 | TRBV19 | ASSAGTGYSYEQY
14 | TRBD1 | TRBV19 | ASSIDRGQGQETQY
9 | . | TRBV19 | ATRDGYEQY
13 | TRBD2 | TRBV19 | ASSMWRESTDTQY
13 | . | TRBV5-1 | ASSLAGDRSYGYT
12 | . | TRBV6-4 | ASSDQQGGDEQF
14 | TRBD1 | TRBV4-3 | ASSQEGEDRAFGYT
13 | . | TRBV5-4 | ASSLAGGPRDGYT
13 | TRBD1 | TRBV7-9 | ASSSGQGARYGYT
12 | TRBD2 | TRBV11-2 | ASSFRREGRGQY
16 | TRBD1 | TRBV28 | ASSYDRGLGGSNQPQH
13 | . | TRBV28 | ASSRRASLNYGYT
10 | TRBD1 | TRBV28 | ASGTGSYEQY
12 | . | TRBV7-7 | ASSLGEGDNEQF
11 | . | TRBV6-6 | ASTSRQDKGYT
12 | TRBD1 | TRBV27 | ASSYQGADDTQY
15 | TRBD1 | TRBV28 | ASSSRDRGFSYNEQF
13 | TRBD1 | TRBV5-1 | ASSPSTGGGTEAF
16 | TRBD2 | TRBV7-9 | SSSLQGLAGGVKETQY
14 | . | TRBV27 | ASSPPGAGRTDTQY
13 | TRBD2 | TRBV27 | ASSLGSGSYYEQY
13 | . | TRBV27 | ASRTGPSGANVLT
11 | . | TRBV4-3 | ASSHQVSYEQY
11 | . | TRBV7-9 | SSSLRGTYEQY
16 | TRBD2 | TRBV5-4 | ASSLAGGPPSSYNEQF
16 | . | TRBV27 | ASSLSGAGLARNTEAF